These T cell receptor beta chains were read from a single sample in a study of T cell clones after liver transplantation. Sequencing was performed with immunoSEQ multiplex PCR; in TCRdb, only in-frame clones are kept and a portion is missing. The sample contains 98,000 or so clones, 82% of which appear only once. The material sequenced was CD4+ T cells from blood, taken before liver transplant. Source of these receptors: a human donor who received a liver transplant. Each CDR3 is given with its conserved first and last residue.

j_gene: .
v_gene: TRBV27
CDR3aa: CASSPYISSYEQYF

j_gene: TRBJ2-1
v_gene: TRBV28
CDR3aa: CASRARSYNEQFF

j_gene: TRBJ2-1
v_gene: TRBV4-1
CDR3aa: CASSPYETDNEQFF

j_gene: TRBJ2-2
v_gene: TRBV6-1
CDR3aa: CASEKDRAAGELFF

j_gene: TRBJ2-5
v_gene: TRBV4-1
CDR3aa: CASSQAQGYGAETQYF

j_gene: TRBJ2-7
v_gene: TRBV27
CDR3aa: CASSPRVSYEQYF

j_gene: TRBJ1-3
v_gene: TRBV5-1
CDR3aa: CASSFDRNSGNTIYF

j_gene: TRBJ1-1
v_gene: TRBV27
CDR3aa: CASNTNRVLNTEAFF

j_gene: TRBJ2-2
v_gene: TRBV19
CDR3aa: CASSISRITGELFF

j_gene: TRBJ1-5
v_gene: TRBV10-3
CDR3aa: CAIIWSDRVVQPQHF

j_gene: TRBJ2-3
v_gene: TRBV5-1
CDR3aa: CASSGQGDTQYF

j_gene: TRBJ2-7
v_gene: TRBV11-2
CDR3aa: CASSWPGGVEYF

j_gene: TRBJ1-3
v_gene: TRBV27
CDR3aa: CASSLLAGSGNTIYF

j_gene: TRBJ2-1
v_gene: TRBV21-1
CDR3aa: CASLAGGTYNEQFF

j_gene: TRBJ2-1
v_gene: TRBV6-1
CDR3aa: CASTSSGRLNNEQFF

j_gene: TRBJ1-6
v_gene: TRBV10-2
CDR3aa: CASSNRRVRNSPLHF

j_gene: TRBJ2-6
v_gene: TRBV11-3
CDR3aa: CASSSRTGTGANVLTF

j_gene: TRBJ2-5
v_gene: TRBV7-2
CDR3aa: CASSLRSGGRALGGTQYF

j_gene: TRBJ2-5
v_gene: TRBV5-1
CDR3aa: CASSLKGGRETQYF

j_gene: TRBJ1-6
v_gene: TRBV5-4
CDR3aa: CASTLGAQGGAYNSPLHF

j_gene: TRBJ2-1
v_gene: TRBV7-6
CDR3aa: CASSLERDNEQFF

j_gene: TRBJ1-1
v_gene: TRBV29-1
CDR3aa: CSVLGWSSDTEAFF

j_gene: TRBJ2-7
v_gene: TRBV11-3
CDR3aa: CASSFGGSYEQYF

j_gene: TRBJ1-2
v_gene: TRBV6-5
CDR3aa: CASSGLPGDYGYTF

j_gene: TRBJ2-4
v_gene: TRBV9
CDR3aa: CASSAPGQGAGNIQYF

j_gene: TRBJ2-6
v_gene: TRBV27
CDR3aa: CASRLRGASGANVLTF

j_gene: TRBJ1-2
v_gene: TRBV15
CDR3aa: CATSRVGGGVGYTF

j_gene: TRBJ2-2
v_gene: TRBV9
CDR3aa: CASSVNGRALTGELFF

j_gene: TRBJ2-1
v_gene: TRBV18
CDR3aa: CASSAGRNEQFF

j_gene: TRBJ2-5
v_gene: TRBV25-1
CDR3aa: CASTESGRGETQYF

j_gene: TRBJ2-5
v_gene: TRBV7-2
CDR3aa: CATSGGVQETQYF

j_gene: TRBJ2-7
v_gene: TRBV28
CDR3aa: CASSQGSYEQYF

j_gene: TRBJ2-7
v_gene: TRBV5-1
CDR3aa: CASSWGQWANEQYF

j_gene: TRBJ2-5
v_gene: TRBV18
CDR3aa: CASSPKQETQYF

j_gene: TRBJ2-1
v_gene: TRBV29-1
CDR3aa: CSLGRGSYNEQFF

j_gene: TRBJ2-3
v_gene: TRBV5-6
CDR3aa: CASSRQGDDTQYF

j_gene: TRBJ2-3
v_gene: TRBV18
CDR3aa: CASSRWDRGMLDTQYF

j_gene: TRBJ2-6
v_gene: TRBV5-4
CDR3aa: CASSPRDRGFGANVLTF

j_gene: TRBJ1-5
v_gene: TRBV14
CDR3aa: CASSQGQGPNQPQHF

j_gene: TRBJ2-6
v_gene: TRBV9
CDR3aa: CASSVGYLGQGTGANVLTF

j_gene: TRBJ2-2
v_gene: TRBV5-1
CDR3aa: CASSHRTSGRASTGELFF

j_gene: TRBJ1-5
v_gene: TRBV7-2
CDR3aa: CASSLVGSNQPQHF

j_gene: TRBJ1-5
v_gene: TRBV28
CDR3aa: CASSFPGENQPQHF

j_gene: TRBJ2-5
v_gene: TRBV15
CDR3aa: CATSRGASGETQYF

j_gene: TRBJ1-2
v_gene: TRBV7-2
CDR3aa: CASRSSGPNYGYTF

j_gene: TRBJ2-7
v_gene: TRBV6-1
CDR3aa: CASREVFYEQYF

j_gene: TRBJ1-4
v_gene: TRBV30
CDR3aa: CAWSVTNEKLFF

j_gene: TRBJ2-7
v_gene: TRBV5-5
CDR3aa: CASRFGREQYF

j_gene: TRBJ2-7
v_gene: TRBV30
CDR3aa: CAWSGMGVNKQYF

j_gene: TRBJ2-5
v_gene: TRBV29-1
CDR3aa: CSAESGQETQYF

j_gene: TRBJ1-1
v_gene: TRBV7-2
CDR3aa: CASSLRGHGGNTEAFF

j_gene: TRBJ2-7
v_gene: TRBV11-3
CDR3aa: CASSSSGNDEQYF

j_gene: TRBJ2-7
v_gene: TRBV5-1
CDR3aa: CASSLLAAPSYEQYF

j_gene: TRBJ2-7
v_gene: TRBV7-2
CDR3aa: CASSSAPQAHYEQYF

j_gene: TRBJ1-4
v_gene: TRBV7-2
CDR3aa: CASSSPGTEGEKLFF

j_gene: TRBJ2-6
v_gene: TRBV5-1
CDR3aa: CASSPPGGANVLTF

j_gene: TRBJ2-2
v_gene: TRBV11-2
CDR3aa: CASSLTRSLDNTGELFF

j_gene: TRBJ2-6
v_gene: TRBV30
CDR3aa: CAWGGTGFSGANVLTF

j_gene: TRBJ2-3
v_gene: TRBV6-4
CDR3aa: CASKTSGFTDTQYF

j_gene: TRBJ1-1
v_gene: TRBV5-6
CDR3aa: CASSWGGQGASRAFF